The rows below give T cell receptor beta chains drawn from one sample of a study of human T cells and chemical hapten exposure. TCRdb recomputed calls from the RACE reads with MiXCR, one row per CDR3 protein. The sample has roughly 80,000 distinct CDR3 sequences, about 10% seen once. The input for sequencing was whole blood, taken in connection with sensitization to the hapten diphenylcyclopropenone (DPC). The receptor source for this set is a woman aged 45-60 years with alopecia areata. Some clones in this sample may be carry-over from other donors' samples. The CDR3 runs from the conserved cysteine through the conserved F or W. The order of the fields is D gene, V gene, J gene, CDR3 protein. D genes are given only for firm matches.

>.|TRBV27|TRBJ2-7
CASSLFAGSAAHEQYF
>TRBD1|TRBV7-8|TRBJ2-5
CASSLGRDRDKTQYF
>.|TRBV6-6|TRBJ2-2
CASSDDRPNTGELFF
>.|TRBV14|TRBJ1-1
CASSRGVNTEAFF
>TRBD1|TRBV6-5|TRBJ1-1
CASTEGAGTEAFF
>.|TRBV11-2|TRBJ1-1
CASRAWRNTEAFF
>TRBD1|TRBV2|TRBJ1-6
CASSSGTGASPLHF
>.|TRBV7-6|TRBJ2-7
CASSLAGQGSEQYF
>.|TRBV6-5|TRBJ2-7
CASRMGNSYEQYF
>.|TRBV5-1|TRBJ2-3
CASSLRTRNSDTQYF
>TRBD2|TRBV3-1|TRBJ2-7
CASSHGRPTTVGEQYF
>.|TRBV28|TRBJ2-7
CASRPGSVPYEQYF
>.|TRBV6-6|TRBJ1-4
CASSYSEFAGEKLFF
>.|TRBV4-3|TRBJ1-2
CASSQEEEGFGYTF
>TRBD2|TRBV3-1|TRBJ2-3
CASSQGNPGLAETDTQYF
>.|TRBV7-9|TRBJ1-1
CASSSLMNLRDTEAFF
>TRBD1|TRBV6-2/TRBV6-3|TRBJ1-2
CASSSAGTDNYGYTF
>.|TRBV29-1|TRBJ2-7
CSVGSGRLYEQYF
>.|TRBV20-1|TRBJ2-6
CSARAGIRSGANVLTF
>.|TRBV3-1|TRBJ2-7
CASSQVGGGGQQYF
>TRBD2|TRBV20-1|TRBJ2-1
CSAIAGGNSYNEQFF
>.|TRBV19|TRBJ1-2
CASSTDSHFNYGYTF
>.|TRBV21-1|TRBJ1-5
CASSKVYRRVSNQPQHF
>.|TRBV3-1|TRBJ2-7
CASSQDSAGRPYF
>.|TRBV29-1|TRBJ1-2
CSVTTGALYGYTF
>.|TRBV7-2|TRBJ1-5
CASSPGTNQPQHF
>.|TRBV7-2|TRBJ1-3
CASSPAPSGNTIYF
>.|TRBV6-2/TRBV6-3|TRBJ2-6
CASSYGVGGANVLTF
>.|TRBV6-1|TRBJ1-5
CASSEAQPPKPQHF
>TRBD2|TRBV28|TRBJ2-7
CASTGGRYEQYF
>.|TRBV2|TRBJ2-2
CASSGYRVMFF
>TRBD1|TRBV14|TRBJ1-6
CASSQQGVPGSPLHF
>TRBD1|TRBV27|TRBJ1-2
CASSFPGGRGYTF
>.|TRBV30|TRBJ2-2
CAWSEQGLNTGELFF
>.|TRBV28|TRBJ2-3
CASSLAGTNTDTQYF
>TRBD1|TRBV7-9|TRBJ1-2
CASSLPGQGDGYTF
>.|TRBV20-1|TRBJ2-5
CSAKVRQETQYF
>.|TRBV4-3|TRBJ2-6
CASSQGRRSGANVLTF
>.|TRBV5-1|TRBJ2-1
CASSLVATSYNEQFF
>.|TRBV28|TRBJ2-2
CASSFWAQLQWNTGELFF
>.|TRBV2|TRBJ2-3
CASSEEEGTDTQYF
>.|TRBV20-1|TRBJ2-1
CSASPSDSYNEQFF
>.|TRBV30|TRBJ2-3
CAWTEGADTQYF